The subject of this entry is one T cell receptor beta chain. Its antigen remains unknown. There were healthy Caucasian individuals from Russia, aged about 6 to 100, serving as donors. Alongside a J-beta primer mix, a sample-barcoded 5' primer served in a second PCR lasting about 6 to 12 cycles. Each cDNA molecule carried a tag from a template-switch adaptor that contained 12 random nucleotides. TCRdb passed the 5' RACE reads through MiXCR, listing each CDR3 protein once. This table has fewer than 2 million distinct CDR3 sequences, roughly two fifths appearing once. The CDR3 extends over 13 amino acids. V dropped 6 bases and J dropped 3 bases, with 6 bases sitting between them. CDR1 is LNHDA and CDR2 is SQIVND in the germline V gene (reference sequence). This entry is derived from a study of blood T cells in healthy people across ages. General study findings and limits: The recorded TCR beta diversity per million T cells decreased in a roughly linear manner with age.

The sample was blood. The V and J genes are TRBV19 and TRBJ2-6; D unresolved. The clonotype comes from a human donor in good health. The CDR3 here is CASRGIGANVLTF. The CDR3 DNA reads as TGTGCCAGTAGGGGTATTGGGGCCAACGTCCTGACTTTC.